These T cell receptor beta chains were read from a single sample in a study of response to subunit inactivated influenza vaccine. TCRdb analysed the RT-PCR reads with MiXCR anew, one entry per CDR3 protein. The sample has 400,000 to 550,000 distinct CDR3 sequences, approximately 24% seen once. The source was CD4+ T cells sorted from PBMCs, collected around 5 days after vaccination. The receptors shown here come from a man over 45 who received an inactivated influenza vaccine. CDR3s include the opening cysteine and the closing phenylalanine or tryptophan. The D gene is left open where the match is weak. Some rows have no size entry. The others give once, few or many, or a class for an expanded clone.

>TRBD1|TRBJ1-2|NA|15|TRBV7-2
TGTGCCAGCAGCCCCGACAGGGGTAGTTACTATGGCTACACCTTC
CASSPDRGSYYGYTF
>NA|TRBJ2-5|NA|16|TRBV4-2
TGTGCCAGCAGCCCCAACCTTCTAGGGGCCCGCCAGACCCAGTACTTC
CASSPNLLGARQTQYF
>NA|TRBJ1-5|NA|14|TRBV6-5
TGTGCCAGCAGTTACATGGAAAGCAATCAGCCCCAGCATTTT
CASSYMESNQPQHF
>TRBD2|TRBJ2-3|NA|15|TRBV20-1
TGCAGTGCTATAGAAGCGGGGGGGCCCCCAGATACGCAGTATTTT
CSAIEAGGPPDTQYF
>NA|TRBJ1-5|NA|15|TRBV4-1
TGCGCCAGCAGCCAAATGCCCTGGGGTAATCAGCCCCAGCATTTT
CASSQMPWGNQPQHF
>TRBD1|TRBJ2-7|few|16|TRBV5-5
TGTGCCAGCAGCTTGGCCACGGGACAGAGCCTTTACGAGCAGTACTTC
CASSLATGQSLYEQYF
>TRBD2|TRBJ2-1|once|15|TRBV20-1
TGCAGTGCTAGAAGGCTAGCGGGGGGGAGTGGTGAGCAGTTCTTC
CSARRLAGGSGEQFF
>NA|TRBJ2-2|few|14|TRBV6-1
TGTGCCAGCAGAATCCGGGACGTCACCGGGGAGCTGTTTTTT
CASRIRDVTGELFF
>NA|TRBJ2-5|few|16|TRBV7-2
TGTGCCAGCAGCTTAGCGCACTTCGGGGGCCAAGAGACCCAGTACTTC
CASSLAHFGGQETQYF
>NA|TRBJ2-1|NA|11|TRBV5-1
TGCGCCAGCAGCGAAACGAAAGAGCAGTTCTTC
CASSETKEQFF
>NA|TRBJ2-5|NA|14|TRBV20-1
TGCAGTGCTAGAGGAACTAGCCCTCAAGAGACCCAGTACTTC
CSARGTSPQETQYF
>NA|TRBJ2-7|NA|13|TRBV5-6
TGTGCCAGCAGCACGGGGACAATCTACGAGCAGTACTTC
CASSTGTIYEQYF
>NA|TRBJ1-5|many|18|TRBV6-5
TGTGCCAGCAGTTACTCGACCAGGGTGCGCTATAGCAATCAGCCCCAGCATTTT
CASSYSTRVRYSNQPQHF
>TRBD2|TRBJ2-5|NA|15|TRBV6-1
TGTGCCAGCACAAAATGGGGGGGGATTCAAGAGACCCAGTACTTC
CASTKWGGIQETQYF
>NA|TRBJ1-6|NA|16|TRBV10-3
TGTGCCATCAGCGACTACTCGGGACCCAGTAATTCACCCCTCCACTTT
CAISDYSGPSNSPLHF
>NA|TRBJ2-1|NA|12|TRBV29-1
TGCAGCGTTGTAACAAATTTAAATGAGCAGTTCTTC
CSVVTNLNEQFF
>TRBD2|TRBJ2-1|NA|14|TRBV20-1
TGCAGTGCTCCATTAGCGGGGGGGAGGGATGAGCAGTTCTTC
CSAPLAGGRDEQFF
>TRBD1|TRBJ1-2|few|15|TRBV5-6
TGTGCCAGCAGCACGGACAGGGGGCACGACTATGGCTACACCTTC
CASSTDRGHDYGYTF
>NA|TRBJ2-3|NA|13|TRBV20-1
TGCAGTGCTAATTGGGGCTTGACAGATACGCAGTATTTT
CSANWGLTDTQYF
>TRBD2|TRBJ2-5|NA|18|TRBV20-1
TGCAGTGCTATAGGGATAGGCCCGGGACTAGCCTTAAGAGAGACCCAGTACTTC
CSAIGIGPGLALRETQYF
>NA|TRBJ1-2|NA|13|TRBV6-2/TRBV6-3
TGTGCCAGCAGACTGGACGGAACCTATGGCTACACCTTC
CASRLDGTYGYTF
>NA|TRBJ2-3|NA|15|TRBV20-1
TGCAGTGCTAGAGATCTACAGCGGAATACAGATACGCAGTATTTT
CSARDLQRNTDTQYF
>TRBD2|TRBJ2-3|NA|16|TRBV10-3
TGTGCCATCAGTGAGGCGGTACTAGCGGGCGCAGATACGCAGTATTTT
CAISEAVLAGADTQYF
>NA|TRBJ2-3|NA|15|TRBV5-1
TGCGCCAGCAGCTTTAGGGCGGCCCGCACAAATACGCAGTATTTT
CASSFRAARTNTQYF
>NA|TRBJ2-7|many|15|TRBV7-8
TGTGCCAGCAGCTTCGGACTCTCTTTTGAGTACGAGCAGTACTTC
CASSFGLSFEYEQYF
>NA|TRBJ2-1|many|17|TRBV29-1
TGCAGCGTTGGCTCAGGGGCCACGTTCCCCTCCTACAATGAGCAGTTCTTC
CSVGSGATFPSYNEQFF
>TRBD1|TRBJ2-4|once|18|TRBV27
TGTGCCAGCAGTTTATTTTCGGTCCGGGACAGGGGTAACGACATTCAGTACTTC
CASSLFSVRDRGNDIQYF
>NA|TRBJ1-1|NA|16|TRBV18
TGTGCCAGCTCCCCCGGGACACGGACCATGAACACTGAAGCTTTCTTT
CASSPGTRTMNTEAFF
>NA|TRBJ1-1|NA|14|TRBV20-1
TGCAGTGCTACCGAGGGAGGAGGGAACACTGAAGCTTTCTTT
CSATEGGGNTEAFF
>TRBD2|TRBJ2-1|many|15|TRBV4-2
TGTGCCAGCAGCCAAGATCCTAGCGGGAGCTTTGAGCAGTTCTTC
CASSQDPSGSFEQFF
>TRBD2|TRBJ2-3|few|19|TRBV11-2
TGTGCCAGCATCCTGGGGGGACTAGCGGGAGGCTACGACACAGATACGCAGTATTTT
CASILGGLAGGYDTDTQYF
>TRBD2|TRBJ2-5|few|13|TRBV20-1
TGCAGTGCTCCGAGCGGGGGTCAAGAGACCCAGTACTTC
CSAPSGGQETQYF